The 28 T cell receptor beta chains below all came from one sample that was sequenced in a study of technical replicates of blood from a few donors. Profiled with immunoSEQ multiplex PCR; TCRdb holds only in-frame clones, not every one. The sample includes roughly 90,000 clones, 85% to 95% of them seen just once. The sequencing sample was made of T cells isolated from PBMCs. Source of these receptors: a human donor in good health.

This sequence joins TRBV4-1 and TRBJ2-7; possible D gene TRBD1, 7 bases. V lost 3 bases and J 7 bases, leaving 28 bases between the germline ends. Germline V gene lookup returns CDR1 MGHRA and CDR2 YSYEKL. This CDR3 contains 18 residues. The CDR3 protein is CASSHRSGEGALGGEQYF. DNA of the CDR3: TGCGCCAGCAGCCACCGCTCCGGAGAGGGGGCGCTTGGGGGGGAGCAGTACTTC.

This chain uses TRBV5-6 with TRBJ2-7, with 10 nucleotides matching TRBD2. The CDR3 extends over 16 amino acids. Losses at the gene ends were 4 bases for V and 3 bases for J; bases not matched to a gene: 10. The germline CDR1 and CDR2 sequences are SGHDT and YYEEEE. The CDR3 protein is CASSPTQREGHYEQYF. CDR3 coding DNA: TGTGCCAGCAGCCCGACACAGCGGGAGGGCCACTACGAGCAGTACTTC.

There are a few counts of this clone. V is TRBV7-2 and J is TRBJ1-1; 11 bases are shared with TRBD1. The V gene's germline CDR1 is SGHTA and CDR2 FQGNSA. With V trimmed by 5 bases and J by 12 bases, 5 bases remained unmatched. This CDR3 contains 12 residues. The CDR3 nucleotides read TGTGCCAGCAGCCCCGGGGACAGGGGGTCTTTCTTT. Its translation: CASSPGDRGSFF.

The chain is built from TRBV5-4 and TRBJ1-2; D is undetermined. This CDR3 spans 15 amino acids. CDR1 and CDR2 (germline): SGHNT, YYREEE (reference sequence). The V end was cut by 4 bases, the J end by 2 bases, with 15 bases between. CDR3 in DNA: TGTGCCAGCAGCCAAGTGGAGGGTGCCAACTATGGCTACACCTTC. This gives the protein CASSQVEGANYGYTF.

The chain combines TRBV30 with TRBJ1-6; D is undetermined. There are 18 residues in the CDR3. V lost 4 bases to trimming and J lost 10 bases, with 29 bases between them. Per the germline V gene, CDR1 is GTSNPN and CDR2 is SVGIG (reference sequence). CDR3 amino acids: CAWTRPTLRLTGFSPLHF. CDR3 coding DNA: TGTGCCTGGACTCGACCCACCCTAAGACTTACTGGGTTCTCACCCCTCCACTTT.

The chain uses TRBV6-1 and TRBJ2-1, with TRBD2 matching over 7 bases. This CDR3 has 17 amino acids. Germline values: CDR1 MNHNS, CDR2 SASEGT. The V and J ends lost 0 bases and 6 bases, in that order; junction bases with no gene match: 11. The CDR3 protein is CASSEALVAGESNEQFF. The CDR3 nucleotides read TGTGCCAGCAGTGAAGCGCTAGTGGCGGGGGAAAGCAATGAGCAGTTCTTC.

This chain joins TRBV5-1 and TRBJ2-7, with 7 positions matching TRBD1. V was pared by 1 base and J by 2 bases, with 3 bases of the junction left unmatched. CDR3 size: 14 residues. The germline CDR1 and CDR2 sequences are SGHRS and YFSETQ. The CDR3 nucleotides are TGCGCCAGCAGCTTGTCGACAGGGACCTACGAGCAGTACTTC. This codes for CASSLSTGTYEQYF.

The chain combines TRBV28 with TRBJ2-7, with 9 bases aligning to TRBD1. The ends lost 6 bases at V and 0 bases at J; junction bases unmatched: 18. Germline assignment: CDR1 MDHEN and CDR2 SYDVKM. The CDR3 length is 19 residues. The CDR3: CASRKINRGPETYSYEQYF. The CDR3 coding sequence is TGTGCCAGCAGAAAAATAAACAGGGGGCCAGAAACATACTCCTACGAGCAGTACTTC.

The chain uses TRBV7-2 and TRBJ2-7, with 10 bases identical to TRBD2. Germline CDR1 and CDR2: SGHTA and FQGNSA. The ends lost 4 bases at V and 2 bases at J; junction bases unmatched: 5. CDR3 size: 15 residues. The CDR3 region has the DNA TGTGCCAGCAGCTCTCTAGCGGGGGCGACCTACGAGCAGTACTTC. Amino acid sequence: CASSSLAGATYEQYF.

This chain uses TRBV5-1 with TRBJ2-3; no clear D. V was clipped by 4 bases and J by 3 bases, with 12 bases between them. CDR3 length: 14 residues. Per germline, CDR1 SGHRS and CDR2 YFSETQ. CDR3 in amino acids: CASSPKTITDTQYF. CDR3 nucleotides: TGCGCCAGCAGCCCAAAGACAATAACAGATACGCAGTATTTT. Looking up the rest from reference TRBV5-1 and TRBJ2-3 gives the full variable domain: KAGVTQTPRYLIKTRGQQVTLSCSPISGHRSVSWYQQTPGQGLQFLFEYFSETQRNKGNFPGRFSGRQFSNSRSEMNVSTLELGDSALYLCASSPKTITDTQYFGPGTRLTVL.

About this clone itself: A junction boundary mismatches the germline segment, possibly from a read error. The chain carries TRBV9 and TRBJ2-1, with unresolved D. This CDR3 comprises 14 residues. Germline CDR1 is SGDLS and CDR2 is YYNGEE. CDR3 in amino acids: CASSVTDSNNEQFF. The CDR3 DNA sequence: TGTGCCAGCAGCGTGACCGACTCCAACAATGAGCAGTTCTTC.

This sequence joins TRBV4-2 and TRBJ2-5; the match to TRBD2 covers 12 bases. With V trimmed by 5 bases and J by 1 base, 8 bases remained unmatched. CDR1 is LGHNA, CDR2 YNFKEQ, per germline. CDR3 length equals 17 residues. The CDR3 region has the DNA TGTGCCAGCAGCGTCGGCCGGACTAGCGGGACCCAAGAGACCCAGTACTTC. Translation gives CASSVGRTSGTQETQYF.

This clone was recorded a few times. This chain joins TRBV27 and TRBJ2-2, with D perhaps matching TRBD2 (5 bases). The CDR3 is 13 amino acids. V gave up 7 bases and J gave up 6 bases, with 12 bases separating them. Germline V gives CDR1 MNHEY, CDR2 SMNVEV (reference sequence). Here the CDR3 reads CASNEGAAGELFF. The CDR3 region has the DNA TGTGCCAGCAACGAGGGTGCAGCCGGGGAGCTGTTTTTT.

The CDR3 DNA is TGTGCCAGCAGTGGGGACAGGGGCACGGGCAATCAGCCCCAGCATTTT. Amino acids: CASSGDRGTGNQPQHF. The J gene is TRBJ1-5, the V gene TRBV6-6, with TRBD1 matching over 10 bases. Per the germline V gene, CDR1 is MNHNY and CDR2 is SVGAGI (reference sequence). The J segment lost 2 bases and the V segment lost 5 bases, leaving 6 bases of the junction unmatched. The CDR3 runs to 16 residues.

V gene TRBV6-5 combines with J gene TRBJ2-7; the D is unclear. Per the germline V gene, CDR1 is MNHEY and CDR2 is SVGAGI. There are 13 residues in the CDR3. Trimming shortened V by 8 bases and J by 6 bases, and 17 bases separated the two germline ends. The CDR3 coding sequence is TGTGCCAGCTTCAGGCAGCCATTGGGCGAGCAGTACTTC. Its protein product is CASFRQPLGEQYF.

This clone was found a few times. The CDR3 protein is CASSPPGGASNEQYF. The CDR3 region has the DNA TGTGCCAGCTCACCGCCGGGGGGGGCGTCGAACGAGCAGTACTTC. The J gene is TRBJ2-7, the V gene TRBV18; 8 bases align to TRBD2. In germline, CDR1 is KGHSH, CDR2 LQKENI. V shed 3 bases and J 5 bases; nucleotides not matched to a gene: 9. This CDR3 is built from 15 residues.

The chain recombines TRBV6-5 with TRBJ2-7; TRBD1 matches at 8 bases. There are 15 residues in the CDR3. The junction had 12 bases not matched to a gene; V was cut back by 9 bases and J by 2 bases. CDR1 and CDR2 from the germline V gene are MNHEY and SVGAGI. The CDR3 is CASLTVRDRTYEQYF. The DNA for the CDR3 is TGTGCCAGTCTAACCGTCCGGGACAGGACCTACGAGCAGTACTTC.

This clone has just one count. The chain is built from TRBV5-4 and TRBJ2-3, with TRBD2 matching over 11 bases. Germline CDR1 reads SGHNT; CDR2 reads YYREEE (reference sequence). V lost 5 bases to trimming and J lost 8 bases; unmatched junction nucleotides: 10. The length of the CDR3 is 15 residues. CDR3 sequence: CASRVAGGPVGTQYF. CDR3 coding DNA: TGTGCCAGCAGAGTAGCGGGAGGGCCGGTAGGTACGCAGTATTTT.

The J gene is TRBJ2-7, the V gene TRBV10-2; 7 bases match TRBD1. The CDR3 extends over 14 amino acids. CDR1 is WSHSY and CDR2 is SAAADI in the germline V gene. J gave up 1 base and V 7 bases, and 7 bases lay outside the gene matches. The CDR3 nucleotides read TGCGCCAGCACCCCCCAGACAGGGTCCTACGAGCAGTACTTC. The encoded protein is CASTPQTGSYEQYF.

V is TRBV5-6 and J is TRBJ1-5; D is uncertain. CDR3 size: 13 residues. The V end was cut by 2 bases, the J end by 1 base, with 4 bases between. Germline-derived CDR1 and CDR2 are SGHDT and YYEEEE. The CDR3 loop is CASSFGSNQPQHF. The DNA of the CDR3 is TGTGCCAGCAGCTTTGGCAGCAATCAGCCCCAGCATTTT. The variable domain in full, completed from reference TRBV5-6 and TRBJ1-5, reads DAGVTQSPTHLIKTRGQQVTLRCSPKSGHDTVSWYQQALGQGPQFIFQYYEEEERQRGNFPDRFSGHQFPNYSSELNVNALLLGDSALYLCASSFGSNQPQHFGDGTRLSIL.

The chain carries TRBV9 and TRBJ2-2; 10 bases align to TRBD2. V dropped 3 bases and J dropped 7; count of bases not matched to a gene: 6. CDR1 SGDLS and CDR2 YYNGEE come from the germline V gene. This CDR3 spans 15 amino acids. CDR3 bases: TGTGCCAGCAGCGAAGCGGGGGGGCCGAACGGGGAGCTGTTTTTT. Its translation: CASSEAGGPNGELFF. The variable domain in full, completed from reference TRBV9 and TRBJ2-2, reads DSGVTQTPKHLITATGQRVTLRCSPRSGDLSVYWYQQSLDQGLQFLIQYYNGEERAKGNILERFSAQQFPDLHSELNLSSLELGDSALYFCASSEAGGPNGELFFGEGSRLTVL.

This clone was seen just once. The rearrangement joins TRBV7-6 to TRBJ1-1; D not resolved. Trimming took off 3 bases at V and 2 bases at J, with 10 bases between the two ends. The CDR3 covers 14 residues. Per the germline V gene, CDR1 is SGHVS and CDR2 is FNYEAQ. The CDR3 sequence is CASSLSGGNTEAFF. CDR3 nucleotides: TGTGCCAGCAGCTTGTCGGGAGGCAACACTGAAGCTTTCTTT. Filled out from reference TRBV7-6 and TRBJ1-1, the complete variable domain reads GAGVSQSPRYKVTKRGQDVALRCDPISGHVSLYWYRQALGQGPEFLTYFNYEAQQDKSGLPNDRFSAERPEGSISTLTIQRTEQRDSAMYRCASSLSGGNTEAFFGQGTRLTVV.

This rearrangement joins TRBV4-2 to TRBJ2-3; 9 nucleotides line up with TRBD2. There are 18 residues in the CDR3. CDR1 is LGHNA, CDR2 YNFKEQ, per germline. J was trimmed by 5 bases and V by 3 bases; bases with no gene match: 15. CDR3 residues: CASSHDGAGGLEKDTQYF. CDR3 coding DNA: TGTGCCAGCAGCCATGACGGGGCGGGGGGGCTTGAGAAAGATACGCAGTATTTT.

This clone was recorded a few times. The V and J genes are TRBV2 and TRBJ1-4, with D uncertain. This CDR3 spans 14 amino acids. Germline CDR1 and CDR2: SNHLY and FYNNEI. Trimming removed 7 bases at V and 5 bases at J, with 14 bases between. CDR3 sequence: CASTPMEGNEKLFF. CDR3 bases: TGTGCCAGCACCCCAATGGAGGGCAATGAAAAACTGTTTTTT.

This clone was counted a single time. The V gene is TRBV13, the J gene TRBJ1-4; a possible D gene is TRBD1 (5 bases). The CDR3 totals 15 residues. The V gene's germline CDR1 is PRHDT and CDR2 FYEKMQ (reference sequence). Deletions cut 1 base from V and 5 bases from J, with 11 bases between. CDR3 nucleotides: TGTGCCAGCAGCTTAGTGCGGCAGGGAAATGAAAAACTGTTTTTT. It codes for CASSLVRQGNEKLFF.

The rearrangement links TRBV4-1 to TRBJ2-7; TRBD1 matches 9 bases. The CDR3 is made up of 15 amino acids. Germline-derived CDR1 and CDR2 are MGHRA and YSYEKL. V dropped 3 bases and J dropped 1; count of bases not matched to a gene: 4. The CDR3 reads CASSQGTGSSYEQYF. As DNA, the CDR3 is TGCGCCAGCAGCCAGGGGACAGGGTCGTCCTACGAGCAGTACTTC.

The rearrangement joins TRBV19 to TRBJ2-7; D ambiguous. The length of the CDR3 is 15 residues. CDR1 and CDR2 from the germline V gene are LNHDA and SQIVND (reference sequence). V gave up 6 bases and J gave up 0 bases, with 15 bases separating them. The CDR3 DNA is TGTGCCAGTAGCGTATGGGCGACCCACTCCTACGAGCAGTACTTC. Translated: CASSVWATHSYEQYF.

The chain has TRBV14 and TRBJ2-7, with 10 nucleotides matching TRBD1. Per the germline V gene, CDR1 is SGHDN and CDR2 is FVKESK. The J segment lost 2 bases and the V segment lost 4 bases, leaving 8 bases of the junction unmatched. The CDR3 is 16 amino acids. The CDR3: CASSRGPGQGTYEQYF. Written as DNA, the CDR3 is TGTGCCAGCAGCCGGGGGCCGGGACAGGGGACCTACGAGCAGTACTTC.